Presented here are 7 T cell receptor beta chains from one specimen sequenced in a study of T cells after posttransplantation cyclophosphamide. TCRdb's copy holds only in-frame clones and misses some; the assay was immunoSEQ multiplex PCR. The profile covers approximately 45,000 clones, with roughly 92% appearing a single time and 3% to 3.5% taken by the ten largest. Sequencing was done on a sample of PBMCs. These receptors were collected from a woman between 50 and 59 years old in good health and a related stem cell transplant donor.

V gene TRBV27 combines with J gene TRBJ1-2, with D unclear. The length of the CDR3 is 13 residues. Germline V gene data show CDR1 as MNHEY and CDR2 as SMNVEV (reference sequence). V lost 11 bases to trimming and J lost 2 bases, with 15 bases between them. CDR3 nucleotide sequence: TGTGCCGCCTCACCCGAGGGAAACTATGGCTACACCTTC. This gives the protein CAASPEGNYGYTF.

The CDR3 nucleotides read TGTGCCAGCAGCGTAGACCCTCAGGGCGGCACCGGGGAGCTGTTTTTT. Amino acids: CASSVDPQGGTGELFF. The chain carries TRBV9 and TRBJ2-2, with D perhaps matching TRBD1 (5 bases). Trimming removed 0 bases from V and 4 bases from J, with 13 bases in between. The germline CDR1 and CDR2 sequences are SGDLS and YYNGEE. This CDR3 region has 16 residues.

A single count supports this clone. The chain employs TRBV6-1 and TRBJ2-7; D might be TRBD1 (5 bases). Germline CDR1 is MNHNS and CDR2 is SASEGT. The CDR3 is 15 amino acids. Trimming cost V 1 base and J 3 bases, with 13 bases left between them. DNA for the CDR3: TGTGCCAGCAGTGAAGGTCAGGGTCCCAACTACGAGCAGTACTTC. It is translated as CASSEGQGPNYEQYF.

The CDR3: CASSASRDRGLGYGYTF. In nucleotides, the CDR3 is TGTGCCAGCAGCGCGTCCCGGGACAGGGGGCTTGGCTATGGCTACACCTTC. The chain joins TRBV9 to TRBJ1-2; 12 nucleotides align to TRBD1. In germline, CDR1 is SGDLS, CDR2 YYNGEE. V was pared by 3 bases and J by 4 bases, with 10 bases of the junction left unmatched. The CDR3 spans 17 residues.

The chain combines TRBV19 with TRBJ2-5; D is unresolved. The CDR3 is made up of 13 amino acids. Deletions cut 0 bases from V and 2 bases from J, with 4 bases between. Germline V gene data show CDR1 as LNHDA and CDR2 as SQIVND (reference sequence). The CDR3 DNA sequence: TGTGCCAGTAGTATAGATCCTCAAGAGACCCAGTACTTC. It codes for CASSIDPQETQYF.

The rearrangement joins TRBV5-1 to TRBJ2-2; 10 bases agree with TRBD2. This CDR3 is 16 amino acids long. V was pared by 4 bases and J by 2 bases, with 5 bases of the junction left unmatched. Germline CDR1 and CDR2: SGHRS and YFSETQ. The CDR3 DNA is TGCGCCAGCAGCCTGAGCGGGGGGGCCAACACCGGGGAGCTGTTTTTT. This encodes CASSLSGGANTGELFF.

The chain has TRBV27 and TRBJ2-3; D perhaps matches TRBD2 (6 bases). The V end was cut by 2 bases, the J end by 0 bases, with 9 bases between. This CDR3 region has 15 residues. The V gene's germline CDR1 is MNHEY and CDR2 SMNVEV (reference sequence). The CDR3 loop reads CASSLAGTSTDTQYF. In DNA form, the CDR3 reads TGTGCCAGCAGTTTAGCGGGGACTAGCACAGATACGCAGTATTTT.